What follows are 30 T cell receptor beta chains derived from one specimen sequenced in a study of lung T cells in sarcoidosis with Löfgren's syndrome. TCRdb itself ran the reads through MiXCR, one entry per CDR3 protein. The repertoire consists of under 20,000 distinct CDR3 sequences, with under 25% occurring once and the leading ten covering around 0.77%. The sequenced sample consisted of CD4+ T cells from bronchoalveolar lavage. These receptor sequences come from a human donor with sarcoidosis (Löfgren's syndrome or another form), or a control subject (not recorded which).

Comment on this clonotype: One junction end does not reproduce the germline sequence, and a read error may be involved. The chain employs TRBV3-1 and TRBJ2-7; 14 nucleotides match TRBD2. The germline V gene has CDR1 LGHDT and CDR2 YNNKEL (reference sequence). The CDR3 is made up of 14 amino acids. The CDR3 DNA reads as TGTGCCAGCAGCCGGGGACTAGCGGGAGACGAGCGGTACTTC. The encoded protein is CASSRGLAGDERYF.

Points on this clonotype: This may arise from a read error, as a much more abundant clone is one base away. The chain joins TRBV6-5 to TRBJ2-3; 11 positions match TRBD2. The CDR3 covers 17 residues. With 5 bases clipped from V and 4 bases from J, the junction kept 11 bases outside the gene matches. CDR1 and CDR2 (germline): MNHEY, SVGAGI. The CDR3 nucleotides read TGTGCCAGCAGTCACGCGAGGGGACTAGCGGTACCAGATACGCAGTATTTT. Protein sequence: CASSHARGLAVPDTQYF.

This clonotype was observed many times. The chain couples TRBV4-2 to TRBJ2-7, with D unresolved. The CDR3 is 14 amino acids. Trimming took off 0 bases at V and 1 base at J, with 7 bases between the two ends. Germline CDR1 LGHNA, CDR2 YNFKEQ. CDR3 in amino acids: CASSQELRSYEQYF. CDR3 in DNA: TGTGCCAGCAGCCAAGAACTACGATCCTACGAGCAGTACTTC.

By frequency in the sample, this clonotype is medium-sized. Here the CDR3 reads CASSYSRDSGNTIYF. CDR3 bases: TGTGCCAGCAGTTACTCACGGGACTCTGGAAACACCATATATTTT. This rearrangement joins TRBV6-6 to TRBJ1-3; no clear D. The CDR3 contains 15 residues. Germline V lookup: CDR1 MNHNY, CDR2 SVGAGI (reference sequence). V dropped 0 bases and J dropped 0 bases, with 6 bases sitting between them.

In this sample, this clonotype is medium-sized (0.01 to 0.1%). The chain joins TRBV20-1 to TRBJ2-5; 8 bases align to TRBD1. The CDR3 consists of 12 residues. Trimming took 6 bases from V and 3 from J; bases not matched to a gene: 3. The germline V gene encodes CDR1 DFQATT and CDR2 SNEGSKA (reference sequence). DNA for the CDR3: TGCAGTGCAGGACAGGGTAAAGAGACCCAGTACTTC. This translates into CSAGQGKETQYF.

This clonotype came up many times. This chain connects TRBV5-1 to TRBJ2-1; either TRBD1 or TRBD2 may supply D (5 bases each). V lost 3 bases and J 7 bases, leaving 14 bases between the germline ends. CDR1 and CDR2 (germline): SGHRS, YFSETQ. The CDR3 runs to 14 residues. CDR3 amino acids: CASSWTGTQNEQFF. CDR3 coding DNA: TGCGCCAGCAGCTGGACCGGGACGCAAAATGAGCAGTTCTTC.

Comments on this clonotype: Just one base apart from a much larger clone, this may be a read error. The chain links TRBV4-3 to TRBJ2-7; D remains unclear. Trimming shortened V by 2 bases and J by 2 bases, and 10 bases separated the two germline ends. Germline CDR1 and CDR2: LGHNA and YSLEER. The CDR3 is made up of 14 amino acids. Here the CDR3 reads CASSQYGRTYEQYF. For the CDR3, the DNA is TGCGCCAGCAGCCAATACGGGCGAACCTACGAGCAGTACTTC.

Of note for this clonotype: This may stem from a read error, because a much larger clone lies one nucleotide away. The chain has TRBV28 and TRBJ1-2; the D is unclear. The ends were cut back, 2 bases at V and 4 bases at J, with 8 bases in the middle. The CDR3 loop spans 13 amino acids. Germline loops: CDR1 MDHEN, CDR2 SYDVKM. CDR3 loop: CASSLKGCYGYTF. CDR3 DNA: TGTGCCAGCAGTTTAAAAGGTTGCTATGGCTACACCTTC.

At least ten counts were recorded for this clonotype. The rearrangement joins TRBV20-1 to TRBJ1-5; 11 bases align to TRBD1. CDR1 and CDR2 (germline): DFQATT, SNEGSKA (reference sequence). The CDR3 loop spans 14 amino acids. Trimming cost V 5 bases and J 1 base; bases outside gene matches: 1. The CDR3 nucleotides read TGCAGTGCTGGACAGGGGGCCAGCAATCAGCCCCAGCATTTT. This encodes CSAGQGASNQPQHF.

This clonotype was counted many times. V is TRBV20-1 and J is TRBJ2-2; 8 nucleotides match TRBD2. Losses at the gene ends were 0 bases for V and 6 bases for J; bases not matched to a gene: 9. In germline, CDR1 is DFQATT, CDR2 SNEGSKA (reference sequence). The CDR3 runs 16 residues. CDR3 loop: CSARDPVLAGPGELFF. The CDR3 DNA is TGCAGTGCTAGAGATCCCGTATTAGCGGGGCCCGGGGAGCTGTTTTTT.

This clonotype was counted at least ten times. The V call is TRBV12-3 or TRBV12-4, the J call TRBJ1-1; D not certain. Trimming stripped 7 bases from V and 2 bases from J, with 14 bases between. The CDR3 is made up of 14 amino acids. CDR3 residues: CASIRHRTNTEAFF. In nucleotides, the CDR3 is TGTGCCAGCATCCGGCATAGGACCAACACTGAAGCTTTCTTT.

On this clonotype: A clone one base away is much larger, so this may be a read error. The chain employs TRBV7-2 and TRBJ2-5, with 10 nucleotides matching TRBD2. The CDR3 loop spans 15 amino acids. Germline CDR1 is SGHTA and CDR2 is FQGNSA. CDR3 nucleotide sequence: TGTGCCAGCAGCCCCCGAGCTAGCGGGAGAGAGACCCAGTGCTTC. It codes for CASSPRASGRETQCF. The variable domain in full, with the rest retrieved from reference TRBV7-2 and TRBJ2-5, is GAGVSQSPSNKVTEKGKDVELRCDPISGHTALYWYRQSLGQGLEFLIYFQGNSAPDKSGLPSDRFSAERTGGSVSTLTIQRTQQEDSAVYLCASSPRASGRETQCFGPGTRLLVL.

This clonotype is medium-sized (0.01 to 0.1%) in the sample. The chain couples TRBV20-1 to TRBJ2-1; 7 bases are a match to TRBD2. This CDR3 region has 13 residues. From germline, CDR1 is DFQATT and CDR2 SNEGSKA (reference sequence). CDR3 sequence (DNA): TGCAGCGGGAGGCGGACTTCATACAATGAGCAGTTCTTC. As protein: CSGRRTSYNEQFF.

This clonotype appeared many times. The genes are TRBV2 and TRBJ2-5; the match to TRBD2 covers 9 bases. Trimming cost V 5 bases and J 4 bases; bases outside gene matches: 8. The CDR3 has 15 amino acids. Germline V lookup: CDR1 SNHLY, CDR2 FYNNEI. The DNA of the CDR3 is TGTGCCAGCAGTATGGGGACTAGCATGCGAGAGACCCAGTACTTC. This encodes CASSMGTSMRETQYF.

There are many counts of this clonotype. The chain combines TRBV19 with TRBJ2-7; D is ambiguous. V was shortened by 6 bases and J by 7 bases, with 19 bases between the two germline ends. Germline CDR1 LNHDA, CDR2 SQIVND (reference sequence). The CDR3 is made up of 14 amino acids. The CDR3, as DNA: TGTGCCAGTAGCCCAGTCTTGGCACGGCGTGAGCAGTACTTC. Encoded protein: CASSPVLARREQYF.

This clonotype appeared many times. This chain joins TRBV2 and TRBJ1-6; 8 bases fit TRBD1. This CDR3 has 16 amino acids. Germline assignment: CDR1 SNHLY and CDR2 FYNNEI. With V trimmed by 5 bases and J by 2 bases, 5 bases remained unmatched. The CDR3 is CASSYRGATYNSPLHF. CDR3 nucleotide sequence: TGTGCCAGCAGTTACAGGGGGGCGACCTATAATTCACCCCTCCACTTT.

This clonotype has at least ten counts. The genes are TRBV3-1 and TRBJ1-2, with 7 bases lining up with TRBD1. Germline V CDR1 and CDR2: LGHDT, YNNKEL (reference sequence). CDR3 size: 13 residues. With V trimmed by 6 bases and J by 4 bases, 5 bases remained unmatched. The chain's CDR3 is CASSPGQAYGYTF. The CDR3 bases are TGTGCCAGCAGTCCCGGACAGGCCTATGGCTACACCTTC.

This clonotype came up many times. The rearrangement links TRBV20-1 to TRBJ2-1; 9 nucleotides line up with TRBD2. Germline V CDR1 and CDR2: DFQATT, SNEGSKA (reference sequence). The CDR3 is 14 amino acids. Unmatched junction bases numbered 8, after V lost 2 bases and J lost 9 bases. The CDR3 is CSARLTSGAVEQFF. The CDR3 bases are TGCAGTGCTAGATTGACTAGCGGCGCTGTTGAGCAGTTCTTC.

This clonotype was detected ten times or more. The gene calls are TRBV7-2 and TRBJ2-1; D may match TRBD1 or TRBD2 (6 bases each). CDR1 is SGHTA and CDR2 is FQGNSA in the germline V gene. V lost 2 bases, J lost 4 bases, and 27 bases lay in between. This CDR3 is built from 20 residues. The CDR3 is CASSLRGAYSTQRRYNEQFF. CDR3 sequence (DNA): TGTGCCAGCAGCTTAAGGGGGGCTTACTCCACACAGCGCCGATACAATGAGCAGTTCTTC.

To note about this clonotype: A much larger clone lies one base from this, so it may be a read error. The V and J genes are TRBV11-2 and TRBJ1-1; weak D call: TRBD1 (5 bases). V was pared by 5 bases and J by 0 bases, with 10 bases between. Per the germline V gene, CDR1 is SGHAT and CDR2 is FQNNGV. The CDR3 runs 14 residues. The CDR3 reads CASSHVRVNTEAFF. The DNA of the CDR3 is TGTGCCAGCAGCCACGTCAGGGTGAACACTGAAGCTTTCTTT.

This clonotype occurred many times. The chain is built from TRBV28 and TRBJ2-7, with D possibly matching TRBD1 (5 bases). V dropped 3 bases and J dropped 2 bases, with 17 bases sitting between them. This CDR3 spans 16 amino acids. The germline V gene encodes CDR1 MDHEN and CDR2 SYDVKM. CDR3 DNA: TGTGCCAGCAGTTTCCCTCCCTACAGGACGACCTACGAGCAGTACTTC. This gives the protein CASSFPPYRTTYEQYF. Supplemented by reference TRBV28 and TRBJ2-7, the full variable domain reads DVKVTQSSRYLVKRTGEKVFLECVQDMDHENMFWYRQDPGLGLRLIYFSYDVKMKEKGDIPEGYSVSREKKERFSLILESASTNQTSMYLCASSFPPYRTTYEQYFGPGTRLTVT.

This clonotype was detected ten times or more. The CDR3 protein is CASSLRDRVGATEAFF. The CDR3, as DNA: TGTGCCAGCAGCCTCCGGGACAGGGTTGGGGCCACTGAAGCTTTCTTT. This rearrangement joins TRBV11-1 to TRBJ1-1; 9 positions agree with TRBD1. There are 16 residues in the CDR3. J lost 4 bases, V lost 5 bases, and 11 bases had no gene match. Germline V gene lookup returns CDR1 SGHAT and CDR2 FQDESV (reference sequence). The full variable domain, with the rest looked up from reference TRBV11-1 and TRBJ1-1, is EAEVAQSPRYKITEKSQAVAFWCDPISGHATLYWYRQILGQGPELLVQFQDESVVDDSQLPKDRFSAERLKGVDSTLKIQPAELGDSAMYLCASSLRDRVGATEAFFGQGTRLTVV.

In its sample, this clonotype was seen many times. The gene calls are TRBV7-9 and TRBJ2-5, with D uncertain. The CDR3 is 13 residues long. V lost 2 bases and J lost 4, with 8 bases in between. CDR1 is SEHNR, CDR2 FQNEAQ, per germline (reference sequence). The CDR3 spells CASSLSRRETQYF. The CDR3 DNA sequence: TGTGCCAGCAGCTTATCCAGGAGAGAGACCCAGTACTTC.

Concerning this clonotype: A single base separates this from a much larger clone, so it may be a read error. The V call is TRBV6-6, the J call TRBJ2-7, with D tentatively TRBD2 (6 bases). The CDR3 has 14 residues. Germline values: CDR1 MNHNY, CDR2 SVGAGI (reference sequence). The CDR3 sequence is CASSFPGRGIEQCF. The CDR3 DNA follows: TGTGCCAGCAGTTTTCCGGGACGGGGGATCGAGCAGTGCTTC.

This clonotype was seen ten or more times. The chain carries TRBV28 and TRBJ2-3, with TRBD2 identical over 10 bases. V shed 7 bases, J shed 4 bases, and the junction held 8 bases outside the gene matches. From germline, CDR1 is MDHEN and CDR2 SYDVKM. This CDR3 contains 15 residues. The CDR3 coding sequence is TGTGCCAGCACCTTAGCGGGAGGAGAGGCAGATACGCAGTATTTT. Translation gives CASTLAGGEADTQYF. Variable domain in full (rest from reference TRBV28 and TRBJ2-3): DVKVTQSSRYLVKRTGEKVFLECVQDMDHENMFWYRQDPGLGLRLIYFSYDVKMKEKGDIPEGYSVSREKKERFSLILESASTNQTSMYLCASTLAGGEADTQYFGPGTRLTVL.

This clonotype has ten or more counts. The chain combines TRBV4-3 with TRBJ2-7, with D unresolved. V lost 0 bases to trimming and J lost 0 bases, with 3 bases between them. This CDR3 spans 13 amino acids. The germline CDR1 and CDR2 sequences are LGHNA and YSLEER. The CDR3 coding sequence is TGCGCCAGCAGCCAAGATTTCTCCTACGAGCAGTACTTC. Encoded protein: CASSQDFSYEQYF.

This clonotype appeared many times. V usage is TRBV2 and J usage is TRBJ2-1, with TRBD2 identical over 7 bases. After removal of 3 bases from V and 2 bases from J, the junction contained 1 base not matched to a gene. Germline V CDR1 and CDR2: SNHLY, FYNNEI. The CDR3 sequence is 14 residues long. CDR3 residues: CASSESGTYNEQFF. The DNA of the CDR3 is TGTGCCAGCAGTGAGAGCGGGACCTACAATGAGCAGTTCTTC.

This clonotype was observed many times. The chain couples TRBV7-2 to TRBJ1-1; TRBD1 agrees at 7 bases. Germline V lookup: CDR1 SGHTA, CDR2 FQGNSA. With 1 base clipped from V and 4 bases from J, the junction kept 3 bases outside the gene matches. This CDR3 is built from 14 residues. The CDR3, as DNA: TGTGCCAGCAGCTTAGACAGGGGAGGCACTGAAGCTTTCTTT. This sequence encodes CASSLDRGGTEAFF.

This clonotype was seen repeatedly, ten times or more. The DNA for the CDR3 is TGCGCCAGCAGCCAAGGACTAGCGGCTACCTACGAGCAGTACTTC. Its translation is CASSQGLAATYEQYF. This rearrangement joins TRBV4-3 to TRBJ2-7; 9 nucleotides match TRBD2. Germline trimming cut 1 base from V and 2 bases from J; bases unmatched to any gene: 3. The germline CDR1 and CDR2 sequences are LGHNA and YSLEER. The CDR3 is made up of 15 amino acids.

This clonotype qualifies as medium-sized. V gene TRBV27 combines with J gene TRBJ2-1; 7 bases are a match to TRBD2. The ends lost 4 bases at V and 7 bases at J; junction bases unmatched: 7. The CDR3 has 14 amino acids. Per germline, CDR1 MNHEY and CDR2 SMNVEV (reference sequence). CDR3 sequence reads: CASSSGLKGNEQFF. The CDR3 DNA sequence: TGTGCCAGCAGTTCGGGACTAAAGGGGAATGAGCAGTTCTTC.